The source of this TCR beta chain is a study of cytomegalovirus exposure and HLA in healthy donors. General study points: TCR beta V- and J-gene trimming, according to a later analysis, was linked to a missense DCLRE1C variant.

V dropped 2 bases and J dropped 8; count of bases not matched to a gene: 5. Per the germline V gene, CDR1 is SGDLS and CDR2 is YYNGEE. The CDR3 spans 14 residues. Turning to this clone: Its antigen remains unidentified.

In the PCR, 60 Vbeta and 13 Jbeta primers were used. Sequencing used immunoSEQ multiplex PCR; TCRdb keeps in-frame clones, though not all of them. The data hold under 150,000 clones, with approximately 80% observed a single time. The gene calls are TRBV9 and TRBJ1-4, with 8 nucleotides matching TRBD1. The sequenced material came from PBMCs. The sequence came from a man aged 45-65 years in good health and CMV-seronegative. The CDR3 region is CASSVQGAGEKLFF. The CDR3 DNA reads TGTGCCAGCAGCGTGCAGGGGGCCGGGGAAAAACTGTTTTTT.